This T cell receptor beta chain derives from a study of T cells after yellow fever vaccination. This clonotype was picked up many times. The study, taken as a whole, reports: Within the sorted memory subsets, almost all vaccine-responding clonotypes could not be detected on day 0. Post-booster repertoires contained most primary-vaccination clones again (96% CD4, 85% to 90% CD8). FACS-sorted repertoires could contain abundant clonotypes contaminating from the bulk population.

Template switching by 5'RACE produced TCR cDNA, adding a universal primer site and UMIs. TCRdb reanalysed the 5' RACE reads using MiXCR and keeps one entry per CDR3 protein. Of about 30,000 distinct CDR3 sequences detected, approximately 6% appear once; the ten largest clones hold 25%. This clonotype was obtained from a man aged 25-40 years who received the YFV17D yellow fever vaccine. The source material was PBMCs, either bulk or a sorted T-cell subset (CD4+, CD8+, memory, or dextramer-sorted; not recorded which), sampled on the day of the yellow fever booster vaccination.

The CDR3, as DNA: TGTGCCAGCAGCCAATGGGGAGCTGGGGCCAACGTCCTGACTTTC. It specifies CASSQWGAGANVLTF. J is TRBJ2-6 and V is TRBV11-2, with a possible D match to TRBD2 (5 bases). Trimming shortened V by 5 bases and J by 2 bases, and 10 bases separated the two germline ends. The germline V gene encodes CDR1 SGHAT and CDR2 FQNNGV. The CDR3 is 15 residues long.